This T cell receptor beta chain was identified during a study of immune evolution from preneoplasia to lung adenocarcinoma. Study overall: HLA loss of heterozygosity: under 7.5% AIS, roughly 15% MIA, about 35% ADC, none AAH. Study conclusions and caveats: Normal lung had the highest top T cell clone frequencies. Later-stage lesions appeared to have more T cells, more diversity, less clonality.

H&E slides confirmed each diagnosis, reviewed by two pathologists independently. A note on this clone: Its antigen is not known.

Measured with immunoSEQ multiplex PCR; TCRdb has only the in-frame clones, and not every one. The repertoire holds 8,000 to 10,000 clones, with more than 75% as singletons. CDR3 length equals 16 residues. Germline loops: CDR1 KGHSH, CDR2 LQKENI. Trimming took 3 bases from V and 2 from J, leaving 15 bases between them. The TCR was taken from an older person with lung adenocarcinoma. Sequences were obtained from FFPE lung adenocarcinoma in situ tissue. V and J are TRBV18 and TRBJ2-3, with D hard to call. For the CDR3, the DNA is TGTGCCAGCTCACCCTACACGATGGGGTCCACAGATACGCAGTATTTT. Its translation: CASSPYTMGSTDTQYF.